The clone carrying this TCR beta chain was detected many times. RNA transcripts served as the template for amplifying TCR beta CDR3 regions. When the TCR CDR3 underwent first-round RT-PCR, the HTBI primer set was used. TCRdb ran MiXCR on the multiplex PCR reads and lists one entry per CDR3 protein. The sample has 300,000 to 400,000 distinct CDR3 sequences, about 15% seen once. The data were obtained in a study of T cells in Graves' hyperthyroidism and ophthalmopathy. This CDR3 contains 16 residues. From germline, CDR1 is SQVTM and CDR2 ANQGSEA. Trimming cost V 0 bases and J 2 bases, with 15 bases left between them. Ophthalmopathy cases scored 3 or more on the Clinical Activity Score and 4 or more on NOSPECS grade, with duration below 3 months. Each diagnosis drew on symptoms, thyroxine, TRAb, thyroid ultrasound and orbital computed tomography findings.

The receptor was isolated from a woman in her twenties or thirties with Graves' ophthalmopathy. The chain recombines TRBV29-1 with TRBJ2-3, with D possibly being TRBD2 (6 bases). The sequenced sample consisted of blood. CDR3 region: CSVEDRLAVTTDTQYF. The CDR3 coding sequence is TGCAGCGTTGAAGATCGGTTAGCGGTGACCACAGATACGCAGTATTTT.